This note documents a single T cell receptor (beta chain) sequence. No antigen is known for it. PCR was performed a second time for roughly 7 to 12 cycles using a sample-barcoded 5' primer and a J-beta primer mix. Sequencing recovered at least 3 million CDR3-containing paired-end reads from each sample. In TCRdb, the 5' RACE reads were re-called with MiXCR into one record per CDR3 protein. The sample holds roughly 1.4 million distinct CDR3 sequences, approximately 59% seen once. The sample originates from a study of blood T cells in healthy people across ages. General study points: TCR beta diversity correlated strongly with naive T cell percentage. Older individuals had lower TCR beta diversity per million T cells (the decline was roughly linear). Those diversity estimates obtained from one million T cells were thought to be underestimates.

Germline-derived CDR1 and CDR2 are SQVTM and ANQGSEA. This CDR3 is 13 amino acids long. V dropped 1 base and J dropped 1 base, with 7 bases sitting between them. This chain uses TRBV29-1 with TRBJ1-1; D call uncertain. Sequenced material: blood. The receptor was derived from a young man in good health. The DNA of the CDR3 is TGCAGCGTTGAAGCGGCGGGGAACACTGAAGCTTTCTTT. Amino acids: CSVEAAGNTEAFF.